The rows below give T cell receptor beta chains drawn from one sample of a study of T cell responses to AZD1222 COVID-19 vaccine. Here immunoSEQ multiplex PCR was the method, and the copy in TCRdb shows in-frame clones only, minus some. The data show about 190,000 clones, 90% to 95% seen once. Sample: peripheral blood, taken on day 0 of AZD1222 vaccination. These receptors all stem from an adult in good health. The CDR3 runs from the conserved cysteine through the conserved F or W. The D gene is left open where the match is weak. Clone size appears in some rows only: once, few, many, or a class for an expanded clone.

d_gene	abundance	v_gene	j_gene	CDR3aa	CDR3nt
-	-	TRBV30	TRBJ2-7	CAWGTYYEQYF	TGTGCCTGGGGGACATACTACGAGCAGTACTTC
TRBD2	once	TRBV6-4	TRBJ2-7	CASAPTSGSSYEQYF	TGTGCCAGCGCTCCGACTAGCGGAAGCTCCTACGAGCAGTACTTC
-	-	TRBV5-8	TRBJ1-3	CASSLGTASSGNTIYF	TGTGCCAGCAGCTTGGGGACGGCTTCCTCTGGAAACACCATATATTTT
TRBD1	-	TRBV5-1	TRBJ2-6	CASRGQGAGANVLTF	TGCGCCAGCAGGGGACAGGGTGCTGGGGCCAACGTCCTGACTTTC
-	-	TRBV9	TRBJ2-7	CASSVDQVFSYEQYF	TGTGCCAGCAGCGTAGACCAAGTGTTTTCCTACGAGCAGTACTTC
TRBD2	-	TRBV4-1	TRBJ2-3	CASSQLSDGGTDTQYF	TGCGCCAGCAGCCAGCTTAGCGACGGGGGGACAGATACGCAGTATTTT
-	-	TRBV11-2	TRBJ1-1	CASSSNVNTEAFF	TGTGCCAGCAGCTCTAACGTCAACACTGAAGCTTTCTTT
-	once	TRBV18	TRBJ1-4	CASRPPGVGEKLFF	TGTGCCAGCCGCCCCCCAGGGGTAGGCGAAAAACTGTTTTTT
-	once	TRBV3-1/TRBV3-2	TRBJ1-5	CASSQGRGQLQPQHF	TGTGCCAGCAGCCAAGGTAGGGGACAACTTCAGCCCCAGCATTTT
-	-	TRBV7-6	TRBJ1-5	CASSLRTTTQPQHF	TGTGCCAGCAGCTTAAGGACAACAACCCAGCCCCAGCATTTT
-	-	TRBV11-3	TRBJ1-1	CASSLVWGPEDTEAFF	TGTGCCAGCAGCTTAGTGTGGGGGCCGGAGGACACTGAAGCTTTCTTT
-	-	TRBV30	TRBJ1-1	CAWKGWGNTEAFF	TGTGCCTGGAAAGGGTGGGGGAACACTGAAGCTTTCTTT
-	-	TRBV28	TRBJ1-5	CAVEARRGQPQHF	TGTGCCGTCGAGGCCCGTCGGGGTCAGCCCCAGCATTTT
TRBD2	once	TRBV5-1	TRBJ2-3	CASSLDASGRPDTQYF	TGCGCCAGCAGCTTGGACGCTAGCGGGAGACCCGATACGCAGTATTTT
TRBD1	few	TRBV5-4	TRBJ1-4	CASGTEGASSEKLFF	TGTGCCAGCGGTACCGAGGGGGCAAGTTCTGAAAAACTGTTTTTT
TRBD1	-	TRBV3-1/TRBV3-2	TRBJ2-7	CASSPERLGQGWYEQYF	TGTGCCAGCAGCCCAGAACGCCTGGGACAGGGGTGGTACGAGCAGTACTTC
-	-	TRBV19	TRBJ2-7	CASSPFGQNYEQYF	TGTGCCAGTAGTCCCTTCGGACAGAATTACGAGCAGTACTTC
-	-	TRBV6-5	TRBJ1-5	CASSYAREGNQPQHF	TGTGCCAGCAGTTACGCCAGGGAAGGCAATCAGCCCCAGCATTTT
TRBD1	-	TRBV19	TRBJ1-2	CASKRTGDYGYTF	TGTGCCAGTAAGAGGACAGGGGACTATGGCTACACCTTC
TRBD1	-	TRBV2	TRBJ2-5	CASRKGTGPGETQYF	TGTGCCAGCAGGAAGGGGACAGGGCCGGGGGAGACCCAGTACTTC
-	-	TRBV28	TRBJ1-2	CASSLRGTWLYGYTF	TGTGCCAGCAGTTTAAGGGGTACCTGGCTCTATGGCTACACCTTC
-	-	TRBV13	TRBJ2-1	CASSSGPAAGQFF	TGTGCCAGCAGTTCAGGACCCGCGGCAGGGCAGTTCTTC
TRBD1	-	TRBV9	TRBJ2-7	CASSVNQDRPYEQYF	TGTGCCAGCAGCGTGAACCAGGACAGGCCCTACGAGCAGTACTTC
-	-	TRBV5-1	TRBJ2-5	CASSLRLGQETQYF	TGCGCCAGCAGCCTCAGACTAGGCCAAGAGACCCAGTACTTC
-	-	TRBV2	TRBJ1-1	CASTPGWTEAFF	TGTGCCAGCACTCCGGGGTGGACTGAAGCTTTCTTT
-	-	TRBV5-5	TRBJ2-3	CASSLGSSDTQYF	TGTGCCAGCAGCTTGGGGTCATCAGATACGCAGTATTTT
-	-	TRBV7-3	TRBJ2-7	CASSRDNSYEQYF	TGTGCCAGCAGCCGGGACAACTCCTACGAGCAGTACTTC
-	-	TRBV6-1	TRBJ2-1	CASSGPKGGMAEQFF	TGTGCCAGCAGCGGACCTAAGGGCGGGATGGCTGAGCAGTTCTTC
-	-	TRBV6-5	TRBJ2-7	CASSLKKDRYYEQYF	TGTGCCAGCAGTCTAAAGAAGGATCGGTACTACGAGCAGTACTTC
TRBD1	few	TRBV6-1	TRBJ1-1	CASSEQGVGTEAFF	TGTGCCAGCAGTGAACAGGGGGTGGGCACTGAAGCTTTCTTT
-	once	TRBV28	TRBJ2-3	CASSFWDLTWSKGDTQYF	TGTGCCAGCAGTTTTTGGGACTTAACTTGGAGTAAGGGAGATACGCAGTATTTT
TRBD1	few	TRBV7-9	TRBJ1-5	CASSLARGQSNQPQHF	TGTGCCAGCAGCTTAGCGCGGGGACAGAGCAATCAGCCCCAGCATTTT
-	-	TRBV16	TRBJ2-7	CASSQFLRSYEQYF	TGTGCCAGCAGCCAATTTCTTCGGTCCTACGAGCAGTACTTC
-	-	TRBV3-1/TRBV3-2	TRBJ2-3	CASSLTSSTDTQYF	TGTGCCAGCAGCCTAACTAGTAGCACAGATACGCAGTATTTT
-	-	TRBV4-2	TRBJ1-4	CASSQAQVISTNEKLFF	TGTGCCAGCAGCCAAGCTCAGGTTATCTCAACTAATGAAAAACTGTTTTTT
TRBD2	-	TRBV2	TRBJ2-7	CASRPPPGTSGVYEQYF	TGTGCCAGCAGGCCACCCCCCGGGACTAGCGGAGTCTACGAGCAGTACTTC
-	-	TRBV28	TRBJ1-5	CASSFSGAYHQPQHF	TGTGCCAGCAGTTTCTCGGGGGCGTATCATCAGCCCCAGCATTTT
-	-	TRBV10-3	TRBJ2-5	CAISATKETQYF	TGTGCCATCAGCGCGACAAAAGAGACCCAGTACTTC
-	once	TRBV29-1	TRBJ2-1	CSVGLASPNEQFF	TGCAGCGTTGGGTTGGCTAGCCCCAATGAGCAGTTCTTC
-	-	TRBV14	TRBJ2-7	CASSRFKGLTYEQYF	TGTGCCAGCAGCCGATTCAAGGGACTTACCTACGAGCAGTACTTC
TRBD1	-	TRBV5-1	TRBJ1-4	CASSFNRGTNEKLFF	TGCGCCAGCAGCTTCAACAGGGGAACTAATGAAAAACTGTTTTTT
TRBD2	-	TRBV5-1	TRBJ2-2	CASSLADSGRSRELFF	TGCGCCAGCAGCTTGGCCGATAGCGGGAGGTCGCGGGAGCTGTTTTTT
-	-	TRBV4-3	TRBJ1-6	CASSQGNSPLHF	TGCGCCAGCAGCCAAGGAAATTCACCCCTCCACTTT
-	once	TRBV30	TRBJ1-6	CAWTDRYWTLHF	TGTGCCTGGACCGACCGCTACTGGACCCTCCACTTT
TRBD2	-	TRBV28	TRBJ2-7	CASTVSPAGGYEQYF	TGTGCCAGCACCGTTTCCCCAGCGGGAGGCTACGAGCAGTACTTC
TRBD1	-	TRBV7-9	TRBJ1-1	CASSAPRNRGKNTEAFF	TGTGCCAGCAGCGCCCCCCGAAACAGGGGGAAGAACACTGAAGCTTTCTTT
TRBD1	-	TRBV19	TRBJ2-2	CASSPGQGASNTGELFF	TGTGCCAGTAGCCCTGGACAGGGGGCGTCGAACACCGGGGAGCTGTTTTTT
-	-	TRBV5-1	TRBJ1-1	CASSLGQWTSPSNF	TGCGCCAGCAGCTTGGGACAGTGGACCTCCCCGAGTAACTTT